These 2 T cell receptor beta chains originate from one sample sequenced in a study of T cells in localized non-small cell lung cancer. Data came from immunoSEQ multiplex PCR; TCRdb stores just in-frame clones and leaves some out. The data contain tens of thousands of clones, just over 90% of them seen just once; the ten biggest clones take up 7% to 9%. Sequencing used peripheral blood, obtained before any cancer treatment. These receptors were collected from a female donor aged 60 or older with stage I lung adenocarcinoma.

By frequency in the sample, this clone is medium-sized. The CDR3: CASSESGTEDNEQFF. In DNA form, the CDR3 reads TGCGCCAGCAGTGAGTCCGGGACAGAAGACAATGAGCAGTTCTTC. The rearrangement links TRBV10-1 to TRBJ2-1; 7 bases align to TRBD1. V lost 0 bases and J lost 5; bases outside the gene matches: 4. CDR3 length: 15 amino acids. Germline V gene data show CDR1 as WNHNN and CDR2 as SYGVQD (reference sequence).

The chain uses TRBV5-6 and TRBJ1-5; TRBD1 matches at 9 bases. This CDR3 spans 16 amino acids. Germline V gene lookup returns CDR1 SGHDT and CDR2 YYEEEE. The trim removed 2 bases at V and 0 bases at J, leaving 3 bases unmatched. This chain's CDR3 is CASSFGDRDSNQPQHF. Written as DNA, the CDR3 is TGTGCCAGCAGCTTTGGGGACAGGGATAGCAATCAGCCCCAGCATTTT.